Listed here is a single T cell receptor (beta chain). What it binds is unknown. The CDR3 runs 16 residues. Trimming cost V 1 base and J 4 bases, with 14 bases left between them. Germline V CDR1 and CDR2: SGHVS, FNYEAQ. The assay was immunoSEQ multiplex PCR, and TCRdb's table has in-frame clones only and misses some. Of about 280,000 clones listed, around 87% are singletons. The sample belongs to a study of Ad26.COV2.S vaccination and SARS-CoV-2 variants. The wider study: Participants got Ad26.COV2.S intramuscularly, once or twice 56 days apart. Study-level results: Measurement of non-spike TCR breadth gave similar results in vaccine and placebo recipients.

The treatment is: about 20 received Ad26.COV2.S at low or high dose, single or two shots; five or six received placebo; per-sample allocation not given. Sampling happened 63 days after the first vaccine or placebo injection. Sequencing used peripheral blood, obtained in a trial of Ad26.COV2.S vaccine versus placebo. The clonotype comes from a person between 18 and 60 years old who received the Ad26.COV2.S COVID-19 vaccine or a placebo. The V gene is TRBV7-6, the J gene TRBJ1-5; tentative D call: TRBD1 (5 bases). The CDR3 is CASSLGGTYENQPQHF. In DNA, the CDR3 is TGTGCCAGCAGCTTAGGGGGGACGTATGAGAATCAGCCCCAGCATTTT.